Listed below are T cell receptor beta chains from one sample, sequenced in a study of CD4 T cells in relation to SARS-CoV-2 and coronaviruses. Using immunoSEQ multiplex PCR, the repertoire was profiled, and TCRdb retains in-frame clones only, with some absent. The repertoire holds some 42,000 clones, with approximately 88% as singletons. The specimen was memory CD4+ T cells from PBMCs. The receptors were sampled from an adult with COVID-19. The CDR3 runs from the conserved cysteine through the conserved F or W. Fields, in order: D gene, V gene, CDR3 length, clone size, J gene, CDR3 protein. A D gene is named only where the DNA matches it firmly. Expanded clones get a size class; other rows say once, few or many, or leave the size out.

>.|TRBV19|12|.|TRBJ2-2
CASSILGGELFF
>.|TRBV2|12|.|TRBJ2-7
CASSDWVYEQYF
>TRBD1|TRBV6-5|15|.|TRBJ1-5
CASSQTGGQGQPQHF
>TRBD2|TRBV19|16|once|TRBJ2-3
CASSPSSGGGTDTQYF
>TRBD1|TRBV11-3|13|.|TRBJ2-1
CASSLGQGSEQFF
>TRBD1|TRBV27|17|.|TRBJ2-3
CASSLFRPGQGPDTQYF
>.|TRBV3-1/TRBV3-2|16|.|TRBJ1-2
CASSQTAVPPTGGYTF
>.|TRBV7-8|13|.|TRBJ1-2
CASSPRGGYGYTF
>TRBD1|TRBV3-1/TRBV3-2|14|.|TRBJ2-7
CASSQSDREGEQYF
>.|TRBV19|14|once|TRBJ1-4
CASSPTALTEKLFF
>.|TRBV7-2|15|few|TRBJ2-5
CASSLGRGSQETQYF
>TRBD1|TRBV5-4|16|.|TRBJ1-2
CASSLEQSRQGAIYTF
>.|TRBV12-5|11|.|TRBJ1-2
CASMGSWGYTF
>.|TRBV4-1|16|.|TRBJ1-4
CASSQDGTQGGEKLFF
>.|TRBV12-3/TRBV12-4|13|once|TRBJ2-7
CASRRDRPGEQYF
>TRBD2|TRBV7-2|16|.|TRBJ2-1
CASSAGLAGGQGEQFF
>.|TRBV7-9|14|few|TRBJ1-1
CASSLALNILSAFF
>TRBD1|TRBV2|14|.|TRBJ2-2
CASSVRGRTGELFF
>TRBD1|TRBV12-3/TRBV12-4|13|.|TRBJ2-1
CASSADRGTEQFF
>.|TRBV19|14|.|TRBJ2-2
CASTPYLMAGELFF
>TRBD1|TRBV19|17|.|TRBJ1-5
CASSDQRGTGGNQPQHF
>.|TRBV11-2|16|.|TRBJ1-4
CASSLGGGQGREKLFF
>TRBD2|TRBV5-1|17|once|TRBJ2-3
CASSLDSSGGTTDTQYF
>TRBD1|TRBV5-1|15|.|TRBJ1-1
CASSLTGTGNTEAFF
>.|TRBV6-1|15|.|TRBJ1-2
CASSEDGQGNYGYTF
>.|TRBV7-2|16|.|TRBJ2-2
CASSLELGFNTGELFF
>.|TRBV9|16|.|TRBJ2-2
CASSDTTGTSTGELFF
>.|TRBV25-1|14|.|TRBJ1-1
CASSVGGSGTEAFF
>TRBD1|TRBV29-1|13|.|TRBJ1-2
CSVSATGGLGYTF
>.|TRBV11-2|12|.|TRBJ2-3
CASSPTRRTQYF
>TRBD2|TRBV9|15|.|TRBJ2-3
CASGRAGGDTDTQYF
>.|TRBV5-1|14|.|TRBJ1-1
CASSLSEGNTEAFF
>.|TRBV4-3|16|.|TRBJ2-3
CASSQDGRGRTDTQYF
>.|TRBV18|14|.|TRBJ2-7
CASSPGIRSYEQYF
>TRBD1|TRBV5-1|14|.|TRBJ2-2
CASSSGTGTGELFF
>TRBD1|TRBV18|15|.|TRBJ1-4
CASSPPTGMGEKLFF
>.|TRBV6-1|14|.|TRBJ1-1
CASSERGSYFEAFF
>.|TRBV12-3/TRBV12-4|13|.|TRBJ2-3
CASTPRAGGTQYF
>TRBD2|TRBV9|17|.|TRBJ2-1
CASSEGLAGGPGNEQFF
>TRBD1|TRBV5-1|13|few|TRBJ2-7
CASSSGQFYEQYF
>TRBD1|TRBV27|17|.|TRBJ1-2
CASSPSGTGGLSGGYTF
>TRBD2|TRBV5-1|20|.|TRBJ2-2
CASSLEPPGLAGGHTGELFF
>.|TRBV7-2|12|.|TRBJ1-2
CASSSLFDGYTF
>TRBD1|TRBV19|18|.|TRBJ1-2
CASTAPRDSLTSLYGYTF
>.|TRBV5-1|16|.|TRBJ1-3
CASSLDRGGSGNTIYF
>TRBD1|TRBV2|14|.|TRBJ1-1
CASSGQGGRTEAFF
>.|TRBV5-1|14|.|TRBJ1-2
CASSPGGRIYGYTF
>.|TRBV5-1|15|.|TRBJ2-1
CASSLTSSSYNEQFF
>.|TRBV7-2|16|once|TRBJ2-5
CASSLGLKGGQETQYF
>.|TRBV28|14|.|TRBJ1-4
CASGRAMGNEKLFF
>.|TRBV5-8|15|.|TRBJ1-4
CASSLSRGTNEKLFF
>.|TRBV18|12|once|TRBJ2-7
CASSPQTYEQYF
>.|TRBV12-3/TRBV12-4|13|.|TRBJ2-7
CASSLDGHDEQYF
>TRBD1|TRBV6-5|12|.|TRBJ2-1
CASSWGQGEQFF